This TCR beta chain was found in a study of blood T cells in healthy people across ages. In this sample, this clonotype turned up a few times. A minimum of 6 micrograms of total RNA was extracted per sample. Primers used in a second PCR of about 6 to 12 cycles were a sample-barcoded 5' primer and a J-beta primer mix. Each cDNA molecule, via a template-switch adaptor with 12 random nucleotides, was tagged. TCRdb re-derived calls from the 5' RACE reads in MiXCR, one entry per CDR3 protein. The repertoire includes 550,000 to 650,000 distinct CDR3 sequences, 25% to 35% of them detected once, and approximately 3.6% sits in the top ten. Trimming removed 2 bases from V and 6 bases from J, with 14 bases in between. CDR1 and CDR2 (germline): MGHRA, YSYEKL. The CDR3 has 16 amino acids. This sample was shared with a second study, whose subject was T cells of mothers and their children.

The chain combines TRBV4-1 with TRBJ2-6; TRBD2 is a possible D gene (7 bases). Specimen: blood. The source is a boy aged 2 to 10 in good health. The DNA of the CDR3 is TGCGCCAGCAGCCAAAATGGGGGGGCGTTGGCCAACGTCCTGACTTTC. This encodes CASSQNGGALANVLTF.